What follows are 10 T cell receptor beta chains derived from one specimen sequenced in a study of blood T cell repertoires in COVID-19 (dated by TCRdb to about 2020). Libraries were prepared through the immunoSEQ multiplex PCR assay. Sourced from immuneACCESS, this table was stored by TCRdb with only in-frame sequences that have V and J called. A share of the clones is absent; for the studies checked, an unresolved V gene accounts for under half, and the remainder has no known explanation. This sample holds around 200,000 clones; 85% were observed only once. Around 20% of the sample belongs to the ten largest clones. The source material was PBMCs or T cells enriched from blood (not recorded which). The receptor source for this set is a man aged 35 to 55 who had recovered from COVID-19.

The chain carries TRBV28 and TRBJ2-7; 7 nucleotides agree with TRBD2. V dropped 8 bases and J dropped 3; count of bases not matched to a gene: 16. This CDR3 has 16 residues. CDR1 is MDHEN and CDR2 is SYDVKM in the germline V gene. The chain's CDR3 is CASGGSGGPRVYEQYF. CDR3 sequence (DNA): TGTGCCAGCGGGGGTTCGGGAGGACCTCGCGTCTACGAGCAGTACTTC.

This clone was detected a few times. The gene calls are TRBV3-1 (or the pseudogene TRBV3-2) and TRBJ1-2, with TRBD1 as a possible D gene (5 bases). V was shortened by 10 bases and J by 11 bases, with 14 bases between the two germline ends. Looked up from germline, CDR1 is LGHDT and CDR2 is YNNKEL (reference sequence). The CDR3 is 10 amino acids. CDR3 in amino acids: CAKTFRDYTF. CDR3 DNA: TGTGCCAAAACCTTCAGGGATTACACCTTC.

J is TRBJ1-5 and V is TRBV30; the D gene is possibly TRBD1 (5 bases). Germline V gene sequence: CDR1 GTSNPN, CDR2 SVGIG (reference sequence). Trimming shortened V by 1 base and J by 4 bases, and 8 bases separated the two germline ends. The CDR3 totals 13 residues. CDR3 sequence (DNA): TGTGCCTGGAGTGCAGGGTTTAATCAGCCCCAGCATTTT. Translation: CAWSAGFNQPQHF.

The chain combines TRBV2 with TRBJ2-7; D call uncertain. V was cut by 3 bases and J by 1 base, with 13 bases left in between. This CDR3 has 15 residues. The V gene's germline CDR1 is SNHLY and CDR2 FYNNEI. CDR3 in amino acids: CASSESVLSSYEQYF. In DNA, the CDR3 is TGTGCCAGCAGTGAGAGTGTCCTTTCTTCCTACGAGCAGTACTTC.

The chain uses TRBV6-5 and TRBJ2-3, with 9 bases that match TRBD2. V was pared by 4 bases and J by 9 bases, with 8 bases of the junction left unmatched. Germline loops: CDR1 MNHEY, CDR2 SVGAGI. This CDR3 contains 14 residues. Written as DNA, the CDR3 is TGTGCCAGCAGTTCACGGACTAGCGTTGACACGCAGTATTTT. Translation gives CASSSRTSVDTQYF.

The rearrangement uses TRBV5-1 and TRBJ2-1; 11 bases match TRBD2. This CDR3 is 15 amino acids long. J lost 4 bases, V lost 3 bases, and 3 bases had no gene match. Germline CDR1 SGHRS, CDR2 YFSETQ. The CDR3 region is CASSSRLAGYNEQFF. In DNA, the CDR3 is TGCGCCAGCAGCTCGAGACTAGCGGGATACAATGAGCAGTTCTTC.

V usage is TRBV18 and J usage is TRBJ2-1, with 9 bases fitting TRBD2. Per the germline V gene, CDR1 is KGHSH and CDR2 is LQKENI. Germline trimming cut 3 bases from V and 8 bases from J; bases unmatched to any gene: 8. This CDR3 is 15 amino acids long. The CDR3 DNA reads as TGTGCCAGCTCACCCCTAGCGGGATATACCCATGAGCAGTTCTTC. This sequence encodes CASSPLAGYTHEQFF.

V gene TRBV4-1 combines with J gene TRBJ2-7; 15 bases agree with TRBD2. CDR1 is MGHRA and CDR2 is YSYEKL in the germline V gene. The CDR3 totals 21 residues. V lost 2 bases to trimming and J lost 3 bases; unmatched junction nucleotides: 17. The chain's CDR3 is CASSQFGTSGLAGGLGYEQYF. CDR3 coding DNA: TGCGCCAGCAGCCAATTTGGTACATCGGGACTAGCGGGAGGTCTTGGCTACGAGCAGTACTTC.

The CDR3 loop is CASTDSGALYGYTF. CDR3 nucleotides: TGTGCCAGCACGGACAGCGGAGCTCTATATGGCTACACCTTC. The chain combines TRBV2 with TRBJ1-2; tentatively, D is TRBD1 (6 bases). This CDR3 is built from 14 residues. Germline V gene data show CDR1 as SNHLY and CDR2 as FYNNEI. Between the trimmed V and J ends, which lost 7 bases and 5 bases, there was a span of 17 bases. The full variable domain, with the rest looked up from reference TRBV2 and TRBJ1-2, is EPEVTQTPSHQVTQMGQEVILRCVPISNHLYFYWYRQILGQKVEFLVSFYNNEISEKSEIFDDQFSVERPDGSNFTLKIRSTKLEDSAMYFCASTDSGALYGYTFGSGTRLTVV.

The V call is TRBV11-2, the J call TRBJ1-2; D is ambiguous. V lost 2 bases to trimming and J lost 6 bases, with 16 bases between them. The CDR3 spans 15 residues. Germline V lookup: CDR1 SGHAT, CDR2 FQNNGV. CDR3 sequence: CASSLMSGDRDGYTF. The CDR3 bases are TGTGCCAGCAGCTTAATGTCTGGAGACCGGGATGGCTACACCTTC.